This T cell receptor (beta chain) was sequenced for a study of tumor and adjacent non-tumor tissue in lung cancer. TCRbeta libraries were built with three rounds of nested PCR, modified from ARM-PCR. TCRdb re-derived calls from the multiplex PCR reads in MiXCR, one entry per CDR3 protein. The repertoire holds fewer than 85,000 distinct CDR3 sequences, about three quarters seen once, with about 12% in the top ten. Germline V CDR1 and CDR2: GTSNPN, SVGIG (reference sequence). The CDR3 covers 14 residues. Study results and limitations: Significantly higher TCR diversity was found in tumor than normal lung.

RNA was extracted from bulk tissue without any cell sorting. A remark on this clonotype: Its antigen is unidentified. This could be a read error, since a much larger clone is one nucleotide away.

J is TRBJ1-2 and V is TRBV30, with TRBD1 matching 11 bases. The sequencing input was lung tumor tissue. The sequence came from a woman aged 50 to 60 with non-small cell lung cancer. The chain's CDR3 is CVWSRTGGLDGYTF. In nucleotides, the CDR3 is TGTGTCTGGAGTAGGACAGGGGGCTTGGATGGCTACACCTTC. The entire variable domain, with the rest obtained from reference TRBV30 and TRBJ1-2, is as follows: SQTIHQWPATLVQPVGSPLSLECTVEGTSNPNLYWYRQAAGRGLQLLFYSVGIGQISSEVPQNLSASRPQDRQFILSSKKLLLSDSGFYLCVWSRTGGLDGYTFGSGTRLTVV.